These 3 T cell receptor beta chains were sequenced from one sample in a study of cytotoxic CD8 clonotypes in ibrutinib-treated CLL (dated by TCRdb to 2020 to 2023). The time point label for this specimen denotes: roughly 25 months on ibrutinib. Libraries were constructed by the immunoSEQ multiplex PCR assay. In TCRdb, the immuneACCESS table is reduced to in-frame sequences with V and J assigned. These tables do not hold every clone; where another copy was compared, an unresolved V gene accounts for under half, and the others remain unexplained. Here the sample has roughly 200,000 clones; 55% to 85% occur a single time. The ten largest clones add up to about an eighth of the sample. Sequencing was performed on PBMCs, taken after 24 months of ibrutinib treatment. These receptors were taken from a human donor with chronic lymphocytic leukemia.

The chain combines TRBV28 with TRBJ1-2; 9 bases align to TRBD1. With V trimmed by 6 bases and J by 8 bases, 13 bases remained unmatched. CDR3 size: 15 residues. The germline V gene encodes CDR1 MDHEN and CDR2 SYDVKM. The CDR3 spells CASRDPGQGFLGYTF. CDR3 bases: TGTGCCAGCAGGGACCCGGGACAGGGATTTCTGGGCTACACCTTC.

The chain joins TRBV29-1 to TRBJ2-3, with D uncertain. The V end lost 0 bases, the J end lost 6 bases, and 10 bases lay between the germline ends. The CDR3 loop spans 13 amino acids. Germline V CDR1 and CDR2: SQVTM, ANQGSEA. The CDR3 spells CSVEDLPGDTQYF. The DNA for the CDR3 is TGCAGCGTTGAAGATCTTCCGGGCGATACGCAGTATTTT.

The CDR3 sequence: CASSQGLAYEQYF. DNA for the CDR3: TGTGCCAGCAGCCAAGGACTAGCGTACGAGCAGTACTTC. This chain connects TRBV4-2 to TRBJ2-7; 8 bases are a match to TRBD2. This CDR3 region has 13 residues. CDR1 is LGHNA and CDR2 is YNFKEQ in the germline V gene. Trimming took 1 base from V and 4 from J; bases not matched to a gene: 0.